This T cell receptor beta chain was retrieved from a study of preoperative IRX-2 immunotherapy in early breast cancer. This CDR3 is 15 amino acids long. The V end lost 4 bases, the J end lost 4 bases, and 16 bases lay between the germline ends. Using immunoSEQ multiplex PCR, the repertoire was profiled, and TCRdb retains in-frame clones only, with some absent. Here the sample spans over 30,000 clones, roughly 90% being singletons. Treatment: preoperative locoregional IRX-2 cytokine immunotherapy. Samples came from a phase Ib trial of preoperative locoregional IRX-2 cytokine immunotherapy. The TCR sequence derives from a human donor with breast cancer. The genes are TRBV7-1 and TRBJ1-1; the D gene is possibly TRBD1 (5 bases). TRBV7-1 is identified as an open reading frame with a role that is uncertain. This sample comprised tumor tissue, obtained after IRX-2 immunotherapy. CDR3 nucleotides: TGTGCCAGCAGCTTAGATAGGGGAGACGGCACTGAAGCTTTCTTT. This encodes CASSLDRGDGTEAFF.